This entry describes one T cell receptor beta chain. No antigen is known for it. The data belong to a study of cytomegalovirus exposure and HLA in healthy donors. Study-wide results and limits: A few of the chains that were CMV-associated were confirmed in vitro to be specific for CMV antigens. In an earlier analysis, in some 600 donors, most V segments appeared productive either ~87% or ~30% of the time. Cytomegalovirus-associated status was assigned to around 160 TCR beta chains.

CDR1 MNHEY and CDR2 SMNVEV come from the germline V gene (reference sequence). This CDR3 is built from 15 residues. V was clipped by 0 bases and J by 4 bases; unmatched bases: 5. PCR amplification relied on 60 Vbeta primers (plus 13 Jbeta primers). Profiling relied on immunoSEQ multiplex PCR, and the TCRdb table lists in-frame clones only, not all of them. This repertoire shows approximately 110,000 clones, 65% to 75% found once; its top ten account for roughly 4.4%. This chain connects TRBV27 to TRBJ1-1; TRBD1 agrees at 7 bases. Material: PBMCs. This clonotype was sampled from a man between 25 and 39 years old in good health and CMV-seropositive. The CDR3 protein is CASSLSGGGFTEAFF. Written as DNA, the CDR3 is TGTGCCAGCAGTTTATCAGGGGGCGGTTTCACTGAAGCTTTCTTT.